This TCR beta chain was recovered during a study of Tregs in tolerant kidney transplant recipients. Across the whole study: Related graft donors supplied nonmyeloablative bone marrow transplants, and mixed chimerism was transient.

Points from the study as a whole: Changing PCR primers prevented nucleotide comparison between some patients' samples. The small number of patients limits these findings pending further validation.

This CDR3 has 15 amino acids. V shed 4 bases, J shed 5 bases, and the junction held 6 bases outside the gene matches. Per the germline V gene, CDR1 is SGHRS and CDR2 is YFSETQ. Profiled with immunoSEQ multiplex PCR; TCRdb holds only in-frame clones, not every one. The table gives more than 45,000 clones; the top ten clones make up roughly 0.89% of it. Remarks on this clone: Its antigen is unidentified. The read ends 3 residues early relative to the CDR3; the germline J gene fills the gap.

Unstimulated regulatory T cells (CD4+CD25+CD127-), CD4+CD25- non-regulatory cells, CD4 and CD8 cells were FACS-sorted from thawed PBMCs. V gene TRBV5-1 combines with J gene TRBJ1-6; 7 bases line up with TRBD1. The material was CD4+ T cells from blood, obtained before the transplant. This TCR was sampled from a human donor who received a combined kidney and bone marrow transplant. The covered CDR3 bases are TGCGCCAGCAGCCCGGGACAGTCAAATAATTCACCC. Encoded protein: CASSPGQSNNSP. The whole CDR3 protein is CASSPGQSNNSPLHF.